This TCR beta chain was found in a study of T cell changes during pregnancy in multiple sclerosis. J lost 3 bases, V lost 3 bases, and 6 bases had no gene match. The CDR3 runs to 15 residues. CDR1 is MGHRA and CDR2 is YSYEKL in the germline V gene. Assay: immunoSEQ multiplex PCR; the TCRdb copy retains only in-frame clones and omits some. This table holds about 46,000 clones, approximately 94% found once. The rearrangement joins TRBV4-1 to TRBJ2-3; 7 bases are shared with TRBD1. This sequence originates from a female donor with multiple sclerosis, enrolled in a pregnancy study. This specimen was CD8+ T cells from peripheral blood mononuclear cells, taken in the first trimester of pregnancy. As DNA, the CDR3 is TGCGCCAGCAGCCACAACGACAGGGTTACAGATACGCAGTATTTT. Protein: CASSHNDRVTDTQYF.